Sequencing of this T cell receptor beta chain was carried out in a study of blood T cells in healthy people across ages. CDR1 is SGHVS, CDR2 FQNEAQ, per germline. This CDR3 is built from 15 residues. Trimming took off 5 bases at V and 7 bases at J, with 21 bases between the two ends. This clonotype was observed a few times. Antigen unknown. Each of the donors had ten milliliters of peripheral blood drawn into EDTA-treated Vacutainer tubes. A J-beta primer mix and a sample-barcoded 5' primer were used in a second PCR of about 7 to 12 cycles. MiXCR, applied by TCRdb to the 5' RACE reads, yields one record per CDR3 protein. The table includes 1.5 million to 2 million distinct CDR3 sequences, 25% to 30% detected once. Study findings and constraints: No conclusive comparison of naive versus antigen-experienced cells was possible with unsorted PBMCs. Donor CMV status was unknown, possibly confounding expanded clonotype changes. Estimates of diversity drawn from one million T cells were considered underestimates.

The origin of this receptor is a woman in her 30s in good health. The J gene is TRBJ2-7, the V gene TRBV7-8; D uncertain. The sequencing sample was made of blood. The CDR3 spells CASSQLGGVQYEQYF. Written as DNA, the CDR3 is TGTGCCAGCAGCCAATTAGGTGGGGTACAGTATGAGCAGTACTTC.